Listed here are 21 T cell receptor beta chains from one sample, sequenced in a study of blood T cell repertoires in COVID-19. Repertoires were generated with immunoSEQ multiplex PCR, while TCRdb's copy carries only in-frame clones and drops some. The table shows 200,000 or so clones, with about 87% occurring only once. Sequences were obtained from peripheral blood. The receptors shown here come from a man in his sixties or seventies with acute or convalescent COVID-19.

This sequence joins TRBV14 and TRBJ2-2, with a possible D match to TRBD1 (6 bases). Germline V lookup: CDR1 SGHDN, CDR2 FVKESK. The V gene lost 1 base and the J gene lost 5 bases, with 11 bases spanning the gap. This CDR3 has 15 residues. CDR3 amino acids: CASSQGGRGTGELFF. The DNA for the CDR3 is TGTGCCAGCAGCCAAGGGGGCAGGGGTACCGGGGAGCTGTTTTTT.

CDR3 region: CASSSNRQGARETQYF. CDR3 coding DNA: TGTGCCAGCAGTTCTAACCGACAGGGGGCCAGGGAGACCCAGTACTTC. The chain combines TRBV6-6 with TRBJ2-5; 10 positions match TRBD1. V shed 4 bases and J 5 bases; nucleotides not matched to a gene: 10. The CDR3 extends over 16 amino acids. Germline values: CDR1 MNHNY, CDR2 SVGAGI (reference sequence).

The gene calls are TRBV11-2 and TRBJ2-7; 9 nucleotides match TRBD2. Germline values: CDR1 SGHAT, CDR2 FQNNGV. The CDR3 has 14 residues. V lost 2 bases to trimming and J lost 2 bases; unmatched junction nucleotides: 1. CDR3 protein: CASSLLAGPYEQYF. CDR3 in DNA: TGTGCCAGCAGCTTACTAGCGGGACCCTACGAGCAGTACTTC.

V and J are TRBV6-5 and TRBJ1-5; 7 positions match TRBD1. Unmatched junction bases numbered 3, after V lost 6 bases and J lost 7 bases. Germline CDR1 is MNHEY and CDR2 is SVGAGI. The CDR3 is made up of 12 amino acids. CDR3 in DNA: TGTGCCAGCAGACAGGGGTACCAGCCCCAGCATTTT. This sequence encodes CASRQGYQPQHF.

The V gene is TRBV27, the J gene TRBJ2-2, with a tentative D call TRBD2 (6 bases). V lost 7 bases, J lost 0 bases, and 9 bases lay in between. In germline, CDR1 is MNHEY, CDR2 SMNVEV (reference sequence). The CDR3 sequence is 14 residues long. The CDR3 spells CASTRTTNTGELFF. The CDR3 DNA reads TGTGCCAGCACTAGGACTACGAACACCGGGGAGCTGTTTTTT.

In the case of this clone: At the DNA level, this CDR3 is encoded by other sequences in the same sample as well. This chain uses TRBV29-1 with TRBJ1-3; 7 positions match TRBD1. V lost 5 bases and J lost 4; bases outside the gene matches: 5. Germline V lookup: CDR1 SQVTM, CDR2 ANQGSEA. The CDR3 runs 13 residues. This chain's CDR3 is CSVRQGGGNTIYF. In nucleotides, the CDR3 is TGCAGCGTTCGCCAGGGGGGCGGAAACACCATATATTTT.

Here the CDR3 reads CASIPQLAGGSYEQYF. CDR3 nucleotides: TGTGCCAGCATCCCCCAACTAGCGGGAGGCTCCTACGAGCAGTACTTC. The rearrangement joins TRBV7-9 to TRBJ2-7; 12 nucleotides match TRBD2. The CDR3 contains 16 residues. V dropped 7 bases and J dropped 0; count of bases not matched to a gene: 7. Per germline, CDR1 SEHNR and CDR2 FQNEAQ (reference sequence).

This chain links TRBV19 with TRBJ1-5; D is unresolved. CDR3 length equals 12 residues. Germline V gene data show CDR1 as LNHDA and CDR2 as SQIVND (reference sequence). V was clipped by 5 bases and J by 6 bases, with 8 bases between them. The CDR3 bases are TGTGCCAGTAGTTTCCTTCTTCAGCCCCAGCATTTT. Its protein is CASSFLLQPQHF.

The sample holds one count of this clone. The chain has TRBV5-5 and TRBJ1-2; TRBD1 might be the D (5 bases). The CDR3 spans 15 residues. Per the germline V gene, CDR1 is SGHKS and CDR2 is YYEKEE (reference sequence). V lost 0 bases and J lost 2, with 11 bases in between. The CDR3: CASSLGAGWNYGYTF. In DNA form, the CDR3 reads TGTGCCAGCAGCTTGGGGGCAGGGTGGAACTATGGCTACACCTTC.

The CDR3: CASSLAETSADEQFF. DNA of the CDR3: TGTGCCAGCAGCTTAGCAGAAACTAGCGCAGATGAGCAGTTCTTC. The chain carries TRBV7-9 and TRBJ2-1, with 7 nucleotides matching TRBD2. This CDR3 has 15 amino acids. Germline-derived CDR1 and CDR2 are SEHNR and FQNEAQ (reference sequence). Germline trimming cut 0 bases from V and 8 bases from J; bases unmatched to any gene: 7.

This clone appeared a few times. The chain employs TRBV25-1 and TRBJ2-3, with 13 bases matching TRBD2. Germline CDR1 reads MGHDK; CDR2 reads SYGVNS. Unmatched junction bases numbered 4, after V lost 6 bases and J lost 4 bases. The CDR3 has 15 residues. CDR3 in amino acids: CASRAGLAGADTQYF. Written as DNA, the CDR3 is TGTGCCAGCAGAGCCGGACTAGCGGGAGCAGATACGCAGTATTTT.

The J gene is TRBJ2-7, the V gene TRBV6-5; the D gene is possibly TRBD2 (5 bases). The V and J ends lost 6 bases and 3 bases respectively, with 12 bases between them. The germline gives CDR1 MNHEY, CDR2 SVGAGI. The CDR3 is made up of 13 amino acids. Here the CDR3 reads CASSLSRGYEQYF. In nucleotides, the CDR3 is TGTGCCAGCAGCTTATCTCGGGGCTACGAGCAGTACTTC.

The gene calls are TRBV6-1 and TRBJ2-1; 7 bases fit TRBD1. Germline V gene data show CDR1 as MNHNS and CDR2 as SASEGT. The V gene end was trimmed by 3 bases and the J gene end by 2 bases; junction bases not matched to a gene: 7. This CDR3 region has 16 residues. CDR3 protein: CASSDRGQGAYNEQFF. The CDR3 DNA is TGTGCCAGCAGTGATAGAGGTCAGGGGGCCTACAATGAGCAGTTCTTC.

The chain couples TRBV6-6 to TRBJ1-5, with D possibly matching TRBD1 (6 bases). The CDR3 contains 13 residues. V shed 6 bases and J shed 4 bases, with 10 bases lying between them. The germline CDR1 and CDR2 sequences are MNHNY and SVGAGI (reference sequence). The CDR3 loop reads CASRNRDNQPQHF. The CDR3 region has the DNA TGTGCCAGCAGGAACAGGGATAATCAGCCCCAGCATTTT.

The CDR3 coding sequence is TGTGCCAGCAGCTTAGGGACTAGCGGGAGCGATGAGCAGTTCTTC. It translates to CASSLGTSGSDEQFF. The rearrangement joins TRBV7-8 to TRBJ2-1; 13 bases map to TRBD2. V lost 1 base and J lost 8; bases outside the gene matches: 2. The V gene's germline CDR1 is SGHVS and CDR2 FQNEAQ. The CDR3 is 15 residues long.

This clone was recorded only once. The chain is built from TRBV25-1 and TRBJ1-2; tentative D call: TRBD1 (5 bases). The ends were cut back, 8 bases at V and 0 bases at J, with 13 bases in the middle. The CDR3 runs 14 residues. The germline CDR1 and CDR2 sequences are MGHDK and SYGVNS. CDR3 DNA: TGTGCCAGCCTCCCTTGGGGCTCTAACTATGGCTACACCTTC. Translating gives CASLPWGSNYGYTF.

The gene calls are TRBV7-3 and TRBJ2-1, with 7 bases that match TRBD1. CDR3 length equals 14 residues. Germline values: CDR1 SGHTA, CDR2 FQGTGA. V was pared by 4 bases and J by 8 bases, with 8 bases of the junction left unmatched. The CDR3 DNA is TGTGCCAGCAGCTCCCGACAGGGTATAGATGAGCAGTTCTTC. Amino acid sequence: CASSSRQGIDEQFF.

The chain has TRBV2 and TRBJ1-1; weak D call: TRBD1 (6 bases). The germline V gene has CDR1 SNHLY and CDR2 FYNNEI. The CDR3 has 16 amino acids. Trimming stripped 0 bases from V and 3 bases from J, with 14 bases between. The CDR3 spells CASSEALQGMDTEAFF. The CDR3 DNA reads TGTGCCAGCAGTGAAGCGCTTCAGGGGATGGACACTGAAGCTTTCTTT.

The J gene is TRBJ1-2, the V gene TRBV30; 10 nucleotides align to TRBD1. CDR1 and CDR2 from the germline V gene are GTSNPN and SVGIG (reference sequence). The CDR3 loop spans 13 amino acids. Unmatched junction bases numbered 7, after V lost 8 bases and J lost 4 bases. CDR3 in amino acids: CAVQGDRGYGYTF. The CDR3, as DNA: TGTGCCGTACAGGGGGACAGGGGCTATGGCTACACCTTC.

The rearrangement uses TRBV27 and TRBJ2-7; D may be TRBD1 (5 bases). V was clipped by 5 bases and J by 0 bases, with 11 bases between them. Germline CDR1 is MNHEY and CDR2 is SMNVEV (reference sequence). The CDR3 has 14 residues. The CDR3 reads CASSLNRLSYEQYF. DNA for the CDR3: TGTGCCAGCAGTCTCAACAGGCTCTCCTACGAGCAGTACTTC.

The CDR3 here is CASTLAGYTDTQYF. CDR3 DNA: TGTGCCAGCACCCTAGCGGGTTACACAGATACGCAGTATTTT. The chain has TRBV6-6 and TRBJ2-3; 8 nucleotides line up with TRBD2. This CDR3 contains 14 residues. V shed 7 bases and J 2 bases; nucleotides not matched to a gene: 5. Germline V gives CDR1 MNHNY, CDR2 SVGAGI (reference sequence).